Following are 8 T cell receptor beta chains from one sample sequenced in a study of blood T cell repertoires in COVID-19 (dated by TCRdb to the early 2020s). Library generation was performed with the immunoSEQ multiplex PCR assay. Held by TCRdb, this immuneACCESS table contains in-frame sequences only and omits some clones. Under half of the omission traces to an unresolved V gene where checked; the cause of the rest is unknown. The sample has 150,000 to 200,000 clones on record, roughly 85% of them singletons. Together, the top ten hold 20% to 25% of the sample. Material for sequencing was peripheral blood. These receptors originate from a man in his fifties or sixties with active or convalescent COVID-19.

The sample holds a few counts of this clone. The chain carries TRBV5-5 and TRBJ1-5; no definite D call. Per germline, CDR1 SGHKS and CDR2 YYEKEE (reference sequence). This CDR3 is 15 amino acids long. Trimming stripped 2 bases from V and 0 bases from J, with 9 bases between. DNA for the CDR3: TGTGCCAGCAGCTTCCACGGGGATAGCAATCAGCCCCAGCATTTT. Residues: CASSFHGDSNQPQHF. Full variable domain (outside the CDR3, taken from reference TRBV5-5 and TRBJ1-5): DAGVTQSPTHLIKTRGQQVTLRCSPISGHKSVSWYQQVLGQGPQFIFQYYEKEERGRGNFPDRFSARQFPNYSSELNVNALLLGDSALYLCASSFHGDSNQPQHFGDGTRLSIL.

This chain connects TRBV10-2 to TRBJ1-2; D possibly corresponds to TRBD1 (5 bases). Trimming left V 0 bases short and J 4 bases short, with 15 bases between. There are 16 residues in the CDR3. In germline, CDR1 is WSHSY, CDR2 SAAADI. The CDR3 DNA sequence: TGCGCCAGCAGTGAGTCGATTGCGGGACGGGGCTATGGCTACACCTTC. Protein: CASSESIAGRGYGYTF.

The chain uses TRBV6-5 and TRBJ1-1; 8 nucleotides align to TRBD1. This CDR3 comprises 13 residues. V lost 4 bases and J lost 11; bases outside the gene matches: 9. Germline assignment: CDR1 MNHEY and CDR2 SVGAGI. The CDR3 protein is CASSSRTGILAFF. The CDR3 nucleotides read TGTGCCAGCAGTTCCCGGACAGGGATTTTGGCTTTCTTT.

The gene calls are TRBV24-1 and TRBJ2-1; 12 bases map to TRBD2. V trimming: 7 bases; J trimming: 9 bases; junction bases outside the gene matches: 15. Germline loops: CDR1 KGHDR, CDR2 SFDVKD. The CDR3 has 17 residues. The CDR3 region has the DNA TGTGCCACCAGCCTAACTAGCGGGGGGCCGTTAGGTGGTGAGCAGTTCTTC. This gives the protein CATSLTSGGPLGGEQFF.

The chain has TRBV2 and TRBJ2-5, with 8 bases fitting TRBD1. The ends lost 6 bases at V and 5 bases at J; junction bases unmatched: 8. The germline CDR1 and CDR2 sequences are SNHLY and FYNNEI. The CDR3 is 14 residues long. In DNA form, the CDR3 reads TGTGCCAGCAGGGGGGACAGGACGTCGGAGACCCAGTACTTC. Translation gives CASRGDRTSETQYF.

This clone has more than one count but fewer than ten. The chain couples TRBV3-1 (or the pseudogene TRBV3-2) to TRBJ1-2; D gene unclear. CDR3 length: 14 amino acids. V shed 3 bases and J shed 4 bases, with 12 bases lying between them. The V gene's germline CDR1 is LGHDT and CDR2 YNNKEL (reference sequence). In DNA, the CDR3 is TGTGCCAGCAGCCACACCGCGGAGACCTATGGCTACACCTTC. Its translation: CASSHTAETYGYTF.

This chain links TRBV6-4 with TRBJ2-4; D is possibly TRBD2 (5 bases). Germline V gives CDR1 MRHNA, CDR2 SNTAGT. V was cut by 4 bases and J by 6 bases, with 10 bases left in between. The CDR3 sequence is 13 residues long. This CDR3 is CASSVPGLNIQYF. The CDR3 nucleotides read TGTGCCAGCAGTGTCCCGGGATTAAACATTCAGTACTTC.

The chain joins TRBV27 to TRBJ1-5, with D hard to call. Germline CDR1 MNHEY, CDR2 SMNVEV (reference sequence). Trimming removed 5 bases from V and 7 bases from J, with 12 bases in between. The CDR3 length is 13 residues. The CDR3 spells CASSPRPEQPQHF. The CDR3 DNA reads TGTGCCAGCAGTCCCCGCCCGGAGCAGCCCCAGCATTTT.